Reported below is one TCR beta chain. Living in about two dozen US areas, the participants were between roughly 18 and 90 years of age. Cohort 3 donors were reported recovered after two negative PCRs, clearance, or symptom resolution. The source of the sample is a study of blood T cell repertoires in COVID-19. V was trimmed by 2 bases and J by 3 bases, leaving 11 bases between them. The length of the CDR3 is 14 residues. Germline lookup yields CDR1 MNHEY and CDR2 SVGEGT. Authors' methods: Reference gene primer amplification yielded estimated nucleated cell counts. Assay: immunoSEQ multiplex PCR; the TCRdb copy retains only in-frame clones and omits some. V and J calls and clone size are copied from that table; D and trimming were computed from the DNA. The sample holds around 310,000 clones; around 92% are singletons and the top ten take around 9%.

This sequence originates from a woman aged 25 to 39 who had recovered from COVID-19. V and J are TRBV6-2 or TRBV6-3 and TRBJ2-7; D possibly corresponds to TRBD2 (5 bases). The specimen was PBMCs or T cells enriched from blood (not recorded which). CDR3 sequence (DNA): TGTGCCAGCAGTTACGGGCGGGCCTTCTACGAGCAGTACTTC. Translation: CASSYGRAFYEQYF.